There are many counts of the clone carrying this TCR beta chain. Its antigen is not identified. From RNA transcripts, TCR beta CDR3 regions were amplified. When the TCR CDR3 underwent first-round RT-PCR, the HTBI primer set was used. TCRdb reprocessed the multiplex PCR reads with MiXCR, giving one entry per CDR3 protein. There are around 350,000 distinct CDR3 sequences in the sample; 13% occur only once, and 9.2% lies in the top ten. These data originate in a study of T cells in Graves' hyperthyroidism and ophthalmopathy. Overall study results and limits: The model foresaw ophthalmopathy a median around 6.8 months prior to onset.

Graves' hyperthyroidism was deemed stable given no ophthalmopathy progression within 18 months. The diagnostic basis comprised clinical symptoms, serum thyroxine and TRAb, thyroid ultrasound and orbital computed tomography. Fresh peripheral blood, 10 ml, yielded the PBMCs. CDR1 and CDR2 from the germline V gene are DFQATT and SNEGSKA (reference sequence). This CDR3 is built from 13 residues. The sequencing sample was made of blood. This chain links TRBV20-1 with TRBJ1-1; D unclear. The TCR was taken from a young woman with Graves' hyperthyroidism. As DNA, the CDR3 is TGCAGCGGGGTAAGCCCGAAGAACACTGAAGCTTTCTTT. Its translation: CSGVSPKNTEAFF.